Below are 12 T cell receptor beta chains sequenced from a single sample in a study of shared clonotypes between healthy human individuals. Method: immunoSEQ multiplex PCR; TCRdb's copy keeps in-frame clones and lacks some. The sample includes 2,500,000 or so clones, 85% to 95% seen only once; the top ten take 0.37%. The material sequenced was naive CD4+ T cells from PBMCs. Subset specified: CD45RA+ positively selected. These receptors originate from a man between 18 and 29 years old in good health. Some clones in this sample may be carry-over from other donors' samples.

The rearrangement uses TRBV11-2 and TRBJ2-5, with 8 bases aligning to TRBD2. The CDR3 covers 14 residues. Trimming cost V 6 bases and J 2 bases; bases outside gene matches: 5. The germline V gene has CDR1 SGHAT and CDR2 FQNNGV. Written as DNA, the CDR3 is TGTGCCAGCAGGCTAACTAGCGGACAAGAGACCCAGTACTTC. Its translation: CASRLTSGQETQYF.

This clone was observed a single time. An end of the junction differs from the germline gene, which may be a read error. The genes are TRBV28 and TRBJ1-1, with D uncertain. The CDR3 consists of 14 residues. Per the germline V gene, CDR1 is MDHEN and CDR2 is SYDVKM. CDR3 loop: CASSLATGNSEAFF. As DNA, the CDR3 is TGTGCCAGCAGTTTAGCAACCGGAAACAGTGAAGCTTTCTTT.

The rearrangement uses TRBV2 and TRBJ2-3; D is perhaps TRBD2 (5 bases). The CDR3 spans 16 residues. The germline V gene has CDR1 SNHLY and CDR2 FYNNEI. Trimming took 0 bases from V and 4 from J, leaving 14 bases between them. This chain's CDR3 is CASSEAMREFSDTQYF. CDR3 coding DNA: TGTGCCAGCAGTGAAGCGATGAGGGAGTTCTCAGATACGCAGTATTTT.

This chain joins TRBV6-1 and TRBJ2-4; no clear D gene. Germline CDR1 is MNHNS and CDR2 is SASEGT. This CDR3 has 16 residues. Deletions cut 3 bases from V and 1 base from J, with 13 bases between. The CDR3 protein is CASSDWAAGAKNIQYF. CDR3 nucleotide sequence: TGTGCCAGCAGTGACTGGGCGGCTGGGGCCAAAAACATTCAGTACTTC.

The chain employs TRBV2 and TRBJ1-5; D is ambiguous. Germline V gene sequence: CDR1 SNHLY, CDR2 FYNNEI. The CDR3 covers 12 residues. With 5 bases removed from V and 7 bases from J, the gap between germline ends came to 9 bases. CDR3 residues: CASSRARQPQHF. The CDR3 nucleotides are TGTGCCAGCAGTAGGGCTAGACAGCCCCAGCATTTT.

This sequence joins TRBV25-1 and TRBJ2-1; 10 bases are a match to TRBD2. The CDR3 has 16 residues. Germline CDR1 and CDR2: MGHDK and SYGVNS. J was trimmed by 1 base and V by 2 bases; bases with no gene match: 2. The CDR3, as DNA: TGTGCCAGCAGTGAACGTAGCGGGAGGTCCTACAATGAGCAGTTCTTC. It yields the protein CASSERSGRSYNEQFF.

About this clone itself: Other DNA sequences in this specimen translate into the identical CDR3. CDR3 residues: CASSLGPGEDTEAFF. CDR3 sequence (DNA): TGCGCCAGCAGCTTGGGGCCAGGGGAGGACACTGAAGCTTTCTTT. This chain uses TRBV5-1 with TRBJ1-1; D is perhaps TRBD1 (6 bases). The V gene's germline CDR1 is SGHRS and CDR2 YFSETQ. The CDR3 length is 15 residues. V gave up 0 bases and J gave up 3 bases, with 12 bases separating them.

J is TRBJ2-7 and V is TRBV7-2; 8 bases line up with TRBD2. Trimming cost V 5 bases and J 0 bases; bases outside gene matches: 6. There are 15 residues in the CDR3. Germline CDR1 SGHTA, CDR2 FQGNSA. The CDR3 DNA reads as TGTGCCAGCAGCGGCGGGGGGCCAAGCTCCTACGAGCAGTACTTC. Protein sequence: CASSGGGPSSYEQYF.

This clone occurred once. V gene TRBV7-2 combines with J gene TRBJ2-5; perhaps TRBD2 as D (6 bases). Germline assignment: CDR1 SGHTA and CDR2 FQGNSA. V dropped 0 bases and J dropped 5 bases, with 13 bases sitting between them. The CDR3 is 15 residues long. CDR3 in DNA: TGTGCCAGCAGCTTAGCGGTCCTAGCGAAGGAGACCCAGTACTTC. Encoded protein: CASSLAVLAKETQYF.

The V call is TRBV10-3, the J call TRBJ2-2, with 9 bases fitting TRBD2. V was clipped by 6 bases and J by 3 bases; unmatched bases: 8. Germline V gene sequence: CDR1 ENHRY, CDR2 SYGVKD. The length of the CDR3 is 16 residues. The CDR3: CAISAWTSDHTGELFF. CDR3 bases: TGTGCCATCAGCGCCTGGACTAGCGACCACACCGGGGAGCTGTTTTTT.

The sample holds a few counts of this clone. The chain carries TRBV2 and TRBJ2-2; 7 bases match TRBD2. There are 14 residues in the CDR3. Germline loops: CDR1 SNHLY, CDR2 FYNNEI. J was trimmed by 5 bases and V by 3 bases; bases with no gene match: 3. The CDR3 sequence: CASSELAVTGELFF. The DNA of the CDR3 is TGTGCCAGCAGTGAGCTAGCGGTTACCGGGGAGCTGTTTTTT.

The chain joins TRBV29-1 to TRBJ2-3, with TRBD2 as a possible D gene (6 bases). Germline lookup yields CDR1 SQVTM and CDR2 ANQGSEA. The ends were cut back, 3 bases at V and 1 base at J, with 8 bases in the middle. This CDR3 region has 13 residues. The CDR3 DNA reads TGCAGCGTTGATCAGCGGGGCACAGATACGCAGTATTTT. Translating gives CSVDQRGTDTQYF.